This T cell receptor beta chain derives from a study of human T cells and chemical hapten exposure. This clonotype was recorded at least ten times. The time point here: patch test 2, 6 weeks after DPC sensitization. Regarding treatment: therapeutic diphenylcyclopropenone sensitization with weekly scalp DPC. Unfractionated whole blood yielded the extracted total RNA. TCRdb passed the RACE reads through MiXCR, listing each CDR3 protein once. The sample has approximately 110,000 distinct CDR3 sequences, 9.2% seen once. V was clipped by 4 bases and J by 0 bases, with 6 bases between them. Germline loops: CDR1 KGHDR, CDR2 SFDVKD. CDR3 length: 13 residues.

This chain uses TRBV24-1 with TRBJ2-7; the D is unclear. The sequence was collected from a woman aged 40-49 years with alopecia areata. Some clones in this sample may be carry-over from other donors' samples. Here the sequenced sample was whole blood, taken in connection with sensitization to the hapten diphenylcyclopropenone (DPC). This chain's CDR3 is CATSDSSSYEQYF. For the CDR3, the DNA is TGTGCCACCAGTGACAGCAGCTCCTACGAGCAGTACTTC.